Shown below are 30 T cell receptor beta chains from a single sample sequenced in a study of blood T cell repertoires in COVID-19. The assay was immunoSEQ multiplex PCR, and TCRdb's table has in-frame clones only and misses some. There are around 250,000 clones in the sample; around 81% occur only once, and around 2% lies in the top ten. Material for sequencing was peripheral blood. These receptors were collected from a man younger than 45 who had recovered from COVID-19.

V gene TRBV9 combines with J gene TRBJ2-3; D gene uncertain. This CDR3 has 14 amino acids. Germline V gene lookup returns CDR1 SGDLS and CDR2 YYNGEE. The germline V and J ends were trimmed by 0 bases and 2 bases, with 7 bases remaining between them. For the CDR3, the DNA is TGTGCCAGCAGCGTAGCACTGCTCACAGATACGCAGTATTTT. Translated: CASSVALLTDTQYF.

This sequence joins TRBV7-8 and TRBJ1-5; TRBD1 is a possible D gene (6 bases). This CDR3 comprises 16 residues. The germline V gene encodes CDR1 SGHVS and CDR2 FQNEAQ. Trimming pared 2 bases from V and 11 bases from J, leaving 22 bases between. The CDR3 sequence: CASSLTAGRGTVAQHF. CDR3 nucleotides: TGTGCCAGCAGCTTAACCGCGGGGAGGGGGACGGTAGCCCAGCATTTT.

This rearrangement joins TRBV5-6 to TRBJ2-5; 10 nucleotides align to TRBD2. The trim removed 6 bases at V and 5 bases at J, leaving 13 bases unmatched. The germline V gene encodes CDR1 SGHDT and CDR2 YYEEEE. The CDR3 is made up of 16 amino acids. CDR3 region: CASTKKAGGLWETQYF. The CDR3 region has the DNA TGTGCCAGCACGAAGAAAGCGGGGGGGCTGTGGGAGACCCAGTACTTC.

The CDR3 DNA follows: TGTGCCAGCAGCCCGACAGGGTCCGGGGAGCTGTTTTTT. This sequence encodes CASSPTGSGELFF. The V call is TRBV7-9, the J call TRBJ2-2; 7 bases align to TRBD1. The CDR3 covers 13 residues. The J segment lost 6 bases and the V segment lost 5 bases, leaving 3 bases of the junction unmatched. Germline V gene sequence: CDR1 SEHNR, CDR2 FQNEAQ (reference sequence).

The chain employs TRBV28 and TRBJ1-2; D is perhaps TRBD1 (5 bases). CDR1 and CDR2 (germline): MDHEN, SYDVKM. The CDR3 is 13 residues long. Between the trimmed V and J ends, which lost 6 bases and 2 bases, there was a span of 10 bases. The CDR3 here is CASRWTPNYGYTF. The CDR3 DNA follows: TGTGCCAGCAGATGGACACCGAACTATGGCTACACCTTC.

The rearrangement uses TRBV27 and TRBJ1-2, with 10 nucleotides matching TRBD1. There are 14 residues in the CDR3. Trimming at V came to 6 bases and at J to 8 bases, leaving 9 bases not matched to a gene. The germline gives CDR1 MNHEY, CDR2 SMNVEV (reference sequence). CDR3 bases: TGTGCCAGCAGCTTGACAGGGGGCGCCGGGGGCTACACCTTC. It encodes CASSLTGGAGGYTF.

The gene calls are TRBV9 and TRBJ1-3, with TRBD1 as a possible D gene (5 bases). CDR1 and CDR2 from the germline V gene are SGDLS and YYNGEE. The CDR3 is made up of 14 amino acids. Trimming removed 0 bases at V and 4 bases at J, with 8 bases between. The CDR3 sequence is CASSVGGTGNTIYF. CDR3 nucleotides: TGTGCCAGCAGCGTAGGCGGGACCGGAAACACCATATATTTT.

This rearrangement joins TRBV4-1 to TRBJ1-1; 8 bases match TRBD1. Per germline, CDR1 MGHRA and CDR2 YSYEKL. Trimming removed 1 base from V and 7 bases from J; junction bases left unmatched: 5. The CDR3 spans 14 residues. CDR3 sequence reads: CASSQGQGYNEAFF. The DNA of the CDR3 is TGCGCCAGCAGCCAAGGACAGGGGTATAATGAAGCTTTCTTT.

The V and J genes are TRBV7-6 and TRBJ2-7; D call uncertain. With 1 base removed from V and 1 base from J, the gap between germline ends came to 11 bases. This CDR3 has 15 residues. Germline CDR1 SGHVS, CDR2 FNYEAQ. The CDR3 sequence: CASSLENARSYEQYF. The CDR3 region has the DNA TGTGCCAGCAGCTTAGAAAACGCTAGGTCCTACGAGCAGTACTTC.

CDR3 amino acids: CASSTGTGIWDEQFF. In DNA form, the CDR3 reads TGTGCCAGCAGTACCGGGACAGGGATTTGGGATGAGCAGTTCTTC. The chain combines TRBV27 with TRBJ2-1, with 9 bases that match TRBD1. With V trimmed by 5 bases and J by 8 bases, 10 bases remained unmatched. Looked up from germline, CDR1 is MNHEY and CDR2 is SMNVEV (reference sequence). The CDR3 loop spans 15 amino acids.

The gene calls are TRBV4-2 and TRBJ1-1; a weak D match, TRBD1 (6 bases). This CDR3 is built from 13 residues. Germline V lookup: CDR1 LGHNA, CDR2 YNFKEQ. The V end lost 6 bases, the J end lost 1 base, and 9 bases lay between the germline ends. Here the CDR3 DNA reads TGTGCCAGCAGAGCGGGACAGAACACTGAAGCTTTCTTT. Translation: CASRAGQNTEAFF.

DNA of the CDR3: TGTGCCAGCAGTTTCGGTCAGGGGACAGATACGCAGTATTTT. Residues: CASSFGQGTDTQYF. The chain is built from TRBV28 and TRBJ2-3, with D possibly matching TRBD1 (6 bases). CDR1 is MDHEN and CDR2 is SYDVKM in the germline V gene. The CDR3 has 14 residues. V shed 3 bases and J shed 3 bases, with 10 bases lying between them.

This chain uses TRBV7-9 with TRBJ2-5, with D uncertain. There are 15 residues in the CDR3. In germline, CDR1 is SEHNR, CDR2 FQNEAQ (reference sequence). V lost 2 bases to trimming and J lost 1 base, with 11 bases between them. CDR3 loop: CASSLWLGAQETQYF. As DNA, the CDR3 is TGTGCCAGCAGCTTATGGTTGGGCGCCCAAGAGACCCAGTACTTC.

The sample holds one count of this clone. The chain couples TRBV6-1 to TRBJ2-3, with 9 bases identical to TRBD2. The germline V gene encodes CDR1 MNHNS and CDR2 SASEGT. V was pared by 4 bases and J by 2 bases, with 7 bases of the junction left unmatched. The CDR3 runs to 16 residues. The CDR3 region is CASSAKAGGFTDTQYF. In nucleotides, the CDR3 is TGTGCCAGCAGTGCGAAAGCGGGGGGTTTCACAGATACGCAGTATTTT.

This sequence joins TRBV11-2 and TRBJ1-2; 9 bases match TRBD1. Germline CDR1 is SGHAT and CDR2 is FQNNGV. J gave up 3 bases and V 4 bases, and 9 bases lay outside the gene matches. The CDR3 spans 16 residues. The CDR3 DNA reads TGTGCCAGCAGCTCACCTGGACAGGGGATGGACTATGGCTACACCTTC. Protein sequence: CASSSPGQGMDYGYTF. The whole variable domain, filled in from reference TRBV11-2 and TRBJ1-2, reads EAGVAQSPRYKIIEKRQSVAFWCNPISGHATLYWYQQILGQGPKLLIQFQNNGVVDDSQLPKDRFSAERLKGVDSTLKIQPAKLEDSAVYLCASSSPGQGMDYGYTFGSGTRLTVV.

The J gene is TRBJ2-3, the V gene TRBV7-8; D may be TRBD2 (6 bases). The V end was cut by 5 bases, the J end by 0 bases, with 18 bases between. Germline CDR1 SGHVS, CDR2 FQNEAQ. CDR3 length equals 17 residues. The DNA for the CDR3 is TGTGCCAGCAGCAGCGTGGAGGGACCCACTAGCACAGATACGCAGTATTTT. Amino acids: CASSSVEGPTSTDTQYF.

The chain links TRBV5-1 to TRBJ1-2; 9 nucleotides line up with TRBD1. The germline gives CDR1 SGHRS, CDR2 YFSETQ. The CDR3 totals 14 residues. With V trimmed by 4 bases and J by 6 bases, 7 bases remained unmatched. Here the CDR3 DNA reads TGCGCCAGCAGCCCGGACAGGGGATCACATGGCTACACCTTC. It translates to CASSPDRGSHGYTF.

The chain combines TRBV18 with TRBJ1-5, with a weak D call TRBD1 (6 bases). This CDR3 contains 14 residues. V dropped 2 bases and J dropped 9 bases, with 14 bases sitting between them. Germline-derived CDR1 and CDR2 are KGHSH and LQKENI. DNA of the CDR3: TGTGCCAGCTCACCAAAATGGGGGGGCATGCCCCAGCATTTT. It specifies CASSPKWGGMPQHF.

The V and J genes are TRBV9 and TRBJ1-2; weak D call: TRBD1 (6 bases). Germline V gives CDR1 SGDLS, CDR2 YYNGEE. The V end lost 2 bases, the J end lost 6 bases, and 11 bases lay between the germline ends. The CDR3 spans 13 residues. CDR3 amino acids: CASSVQQGDGYTF. In nucleotides, the CDR3 is TGTGCCAGCAGCGTGCAACAGGGTGATGGCTACACCTTC.

Concerning this clone: The same CDR3 also results from other DNA sequences found in this sample. V gene TRBV5-4 combines with J gene TRBJ2-2; weak D call: TRBD2 (6 bases). Per germline, CDR1 SGHNT and CDR2 YYREEE (reference sequence). The CDR3 extends over 15 amino acids. V gave up 0 bases and J gave up 4 bases, with 10 bases separating them. The CDR3 loop is CASSLDGGGTGELFF. Written as DNA, the CDR3 is TGTGCCAGCAGCTTGGACGGGGGTGGCACCGGGGAGCTGTTTTTT.

The chain carries TRBV12-2 and TRBJ1-2; the D call TRBD1 from the table was never checked on the DNA. TRBV12-2 is tagged as a pseudogene. The CDR3 length is 15 residues. The CDR3 coding sequence is TGTGCAAGTCGCCACCCAGGGGTTCTGGAGGTTGGCTACACCTTC. Its translation is CASRHPGVLEVGYTF.

The chain couples TRBV12-3 or TRBV12-4 to TRBJ2-1; 7 nucleotides match TRBD2. This CDR3 comprises 13 residues. J lost 10 bases, V lost 6 bases, and 9 bases had no gene match. The CDR3 DNA reads TGTGCCAGCAGACCAACTAGCGTCCGCGAGCAGTTCTTC. It specifies CASRPTSVREQFF.

The chain is built from TRBV21-1 and TRBJ2-5; TRBD1 is the table's D call, not checked against the DNA. TRBV21-1 is reported as a pseudogene. The CDR3 consists of 17 residues. The CDR3 protein is CASSALTLGGHRETQYF. CDR3 bases: TGTGCCAGCAGCGCACTAACCTTAGGGGGACACCGAGAGACCCAGTACTTC.

The chain carries TRBV4-1 and TRBJ1-6; no reliable D call. V was shortened by 0 bases and J by 10 bases, with 16 bases between the two germline ends. The CDR3 loop spans 16 amino acids. Germline loops: CDR1 MGHRA, CDR2 YSYEKL. CDR3 bases: TGCGCCAGCAGCCAAGATTCGTCGGCCAGGTACTCACCCCTCCACTTT. Translation gives CASSQDSSARYSPLHF.

V is TRBV5-1 and J is TRBJ2-1, with 8 bases that match TRBD2. CDR1 is SGHRS, CDR2 YFSETQ, per germline. With V trimmed by 6 bases and J by 2 bases, 10 bases remained unmatched. The CDR3 extends over 16 amino acids. In nucleotides, the CDR3 is TGCGCCAGCACCCCAGAAGTAGCGGGGACCTACAATGAGCAGTTCTTC. Encoded protein: CASTPEVAGTYNEQFF.

The chain uses TRBV28 and TRBJ2-7; 10 bases agree with TRBD1. Germline CDR1 MDHEN, CDR2 SYDVKM. There are 14 residues in the CDR3. Losses at the gene ends were 7 bases for V and 4 bases for J; bases not matched to a gene: 7. In nucleotides, the CDR3 is TGTGCCAGCAACCAACCGGGACAGGGGTACGAGCAGTACGTC. It encodes CASNQPGQGYEQYV.

The gene calls are TRBV11-2 and TRBJ2-5, with 7 bases matching TRBD2. Trimming took 3 bases from V and 5 from J; bases not matched to a gene: 3. Germline V gene sequence: CDR1 SGHAT, CDR2 FQNNGV. The CDR3 loop spans 13 amino acids. This chain's CDR3 is CASSFGGTETQYF. CDR3 nucleotide sequence: TGTGCCAGCAGCTTCGGGGGGACGGAGACCCAGTACTTC. The full variable domain, with the rest looked up from reference TRBV11-2 and TRBJ2-5, is EAGVAQSPRYKIIEKRQSVAFWCNPISGHATLYWYQQILGQGPKLLIQFQNNGVVDDSQLPKDRFSAERLKGVDSTLKIQPAKLEDSAVYLCASSFGGTETQYFGPGTRLLVL.

This clone came up a few times. CDR3 nucleotide sequence: TGTGCCAGCGCGCCCCGGGACAGGGTTTCACCCCTCCACTTT. Its translation: CASAPRDRVSPLHF. V is TRBV14 and J is TRBJ1-6, with 9 bases that match TRBD1. Trimming removed 8 bases from V and 9 bases from J; junction bases left unmatched: 8. CDR3 length equals 14 residues. The V gene's germline CDR1 is SGHDN and CDR2 FVKESK.

The chain combines TRBV5-4 with TRBJ2-5; possibly TRBD2 for D (6 bases). The CDR3 loop spans 14 amino acids. In germline, CDR1 is SGHNT, CDR2 YYREEE (reference sequence). The V end was cut by 1 base, the J end by 2 bases, with 9 bases between. As DNA, the CDR3 is TGTGCCAGCAGCTTGACGACTAGGCAAGAGACCCAGTACTTC. Amino acids: CASSLTTRQETQYF.

The genes are TRBV10-1 and TRBJ1-5; no clear D gene. Germline CDR1 and CDR2: WNHNN and SYGVQD (reference sequence). This CDR3 is 15 amino acids long. With 6 bases removed from V and 1 base from J, the gap between germline ends came to 13 bases. CDR3: CASSKTQESNQPQHF. The DNA of the CDR3 is TGCGCCAGCAGCAAAACTCAGGAAAGCAATCAGCCCCAGCATTTT.